This entry lists 21 T cell receptor beta chains sequenced from one sample in a study of T cells expressing NK-cell markers. TCRdb reanalyzed the 5' RACE reads, giving one entry per CDR3 protein sequence and no DNA. The record lists 450,000 to 600,000 distinct CDR3 sequences, of which the ten most abundant hold 3% to 4.5%. The sequencing input was blood T cells: a sorted CD56 or NKG2C T cell subset, CD4+ or CD8+ T cells, or bulk PBMC T cells (not recorded which). The receptors originated from a man younger than 30 in good health.

This rearrangement joins TRBV20-1 to TRBJ2-1; TCRdb outputs TRBD2, but without DNA this stays unchecked. The CDR3 consists of 18 residues. Per germline, CDR1 DFQATT and CDR2 SNEGSKA (reference sequence). This chain's CDR3 is CSARKPGTSGINYNEQFF.

The chain couples TRBV4-2 to TRBJ2-3; the TRBD2 assignment by TCRdb is unverifiable without DNA. Per the germline V gene, CDR1 is LGHNA and CDR2 is YNFKEQ. This CDR3 region has 17 residues. The CDR3 is CASSHLKASLGTDTQYF.

The CDR3 region is CADPGTSGTRGANVLTF. The chain carries TRBV7-3 and TRBJ2-6; TCRdb's D call, TRBD2, is unchecked because there is no DNA. The CDR3 covers 17 residues. Germline values: CDR1 SGHTA, CDR2 FQGTGA.

CDR3 loop: CASSLAGEVYNEQFF. The chain combines TRBV11-2 with TRBJ2-1; TCRdb reports TRBD1, a call that lacks DNA to check it against. CDR3 length: 15 amino acids. The germline gives CDR1 SGHAT, CDR2 FQNNGV.

The rearrangement joins TRBV4-1 to TRBJ2-6; TCRdb lists TRBD1, though no DNA is available to test this call. Germline loops: CDR1 MGHRA, CDR2 YSYEKL. The CDR3 has 17 residues. The CDR3 sequence: CASSQETGVTGANVLTF.

The chain employs TRBV11-1 and TRBJ2-2; as DNA is missing, the TRBD2 call by TCRdb cannot be tested. There are 20 residues in the CDR3. From germline, CDR1 is SGHAT and CDR2 FQDESV (reference sequence). The chain's CDR3 is CASSLHRKLAGGPNTGELFF. Combining the CDR3 with reference TRBV11-1 and TRBJ2-2 gives the whole variable domain EAEVAQSPRYKITEKSQAVAFWCDPISGHATLYWYRQILGQGPELLVQFQDESVVDDSQLPKDRFSAERLKGVDSTLKIQPAELGDSAMYLCASSLHRKLAGGPNTGELFFGEGSRLTVL.

V gene TRBV10-3 combines with J gene TRBJ2-1; TCRdb names TRBD2, which stays unverified in the absence of DNA. CDR3 length: 18 residues. The V gene's germline CDR1 is ENHRY and CDR2 SYGVKD. The chain's CDR3 is CAIRPGLIGTSGSDEQFF.

This chain links TRBV12-3 or TRBV12-4 with TRBJ1-6; TCRdb's D call of TRBD1 is untestable without DNA. CDR3 size: 16 residues. The CDR3 here is CASSWTGGSYNSPLHF.

The chain has TRBV9 and TRBJ2-7; TCRdb outputs TRBD1, but without DNA this stays unchecked. The germline V gene encodes CDR1 SGDLS and CDR2 YYNGEE. The CDR3 spans 16 residues. CDR3 protein: CASSAPLQGAAYEQYF.

The chain couples TRBV12-3 or TRBV12-4 to TRBJ1-1; lacking DNA, the TRBD1 call made by TCRdb goes unchecked. This CDR3 spans 18 amino acids. The CDR3 sequence is CASSSRRAKQGPFEGAFF.

The chain combines TRBV12-3 or TRBV12-4 with TRBJ2-1; TCRdb returns TRBD2, unconfirmable since there is no DNA. The CDR3 has 15 amino acids. CDR3 in amino acids: CASSPTSGRMGEQFF.

The CDR3: CASTPGGWETQYF. The gene calls are TRBV7-9 and TRBJ2-5; the D gene TCRdb calls, TRBD1, cannot be checked with no DNA. This CDR3 contains 13 residues. The germline V gene has CDR1 SEHNR and CDR2 FQNEAQ (reference sequence).

V usage is TRBV4-3 and J usage is TRBJ2-1; TCRdb names TRBD2, which stays unverified in the absence of DNA. The CDR3 has 18 residues. Germline values: CDR1 LGHNA, CDR2 YSLEER. Here the CDR3 reads CASSQGWPLAGYGNEQFF.

The chain uses TRBV7-9 and TRBJ1-5. The germline gives CDR1 SEHNR, CDR2 FQNEAQ (reference sequence). CDR3 length: 12 amino acids. The CDR3 loop reads CASSDHTRPQHF.

CDR3 protein: CASSSKVGSDSSYNEQFF. The genes are TRBV11-1 and TRBJ2-1. The length of the CDR3 is 18 residues. CDR1 and CDR2 from the germline V gene are SGHAT and FQDESV (reference sequence).

This chain joins TRBV12-3 or TRBV12-4 and TRBJ2-3; TCRdb proposes TRBD1, but this gene call is untestable without DNA. The CDR3 is 15 residues long. The CDR3 region is CASNHNTGGTDTQYF.

This rearrangement joins TRBV4-1 to TRBJ1-5. Germline V gene data show CDR1 as MGHRA and CDR2 as YSYEKL. The CDR3 totals 16 residues. The CDR3 sequence is CASSQDLAVGNQPQHF.

The chain uses TRBV5-1 and TRBJ2-3. The V gene's germline CDR1 is SGHRS and CDR2 YFSETQ. This CDR3 spans 14 amino acids. The CDR3 spells CASSLLGREDTQYF.

V is TRBV12-3 or TRBV12-4 and J is TRBJ2-2; TCRdb outputs TRBD2, but without DNA this stays unchecked. The CDR3 has 14 residues. The CDR3 reads CASSLGSLPGELFF.

V gene TRBV7-9 combines with J gene TRBJ2-3; TCRdb's D gene call, TRBD2, goes unchecked for lack of DNA. The germline V gene has CDR1 SEHNR and CDR2 FQNEAQ (reference sequence). The CDR3 covers 14 residues. The CDR3: CASSLEGIGVTQYF.

This CDR3 reads CSARELTSPTYEQYF. This chain joins TRBV20-1 and TRBJ2-7; TCRdb reports TRBD2, a call that lacks DNA to check it against. Germline assignment: CDR1 DFQATT and CDR2 SNEGSKA (reference sequence). This CDR3 contains 15 residues.